This entry lists 11 T cell receptor beta chains sequenced from one sample in a study of human T cells and chemical hapten exposure. TCRdb analysed the RACE reads with MiXCR anew, one entry per CDR3 protein. The sample holds some 250,000 distinct CDR3 sequences, almost 8% seen once. Described time point: pre-sensitization, week 0. Indicated treatment: therapeutic diphenylcyclopropenone sensitization with weekly scalp DPC. The material sequenced was whole blood, taken in connection with sensitization to the hapten diphenylcyclopropenone (DPC). These receptors were obtained from a man younger than 30 with alopecia areata. Some clones in this sample may be carry-over from other donors' samples.

The J gene is TRBJ2-5, the V gene TRBV12-3 or TRBV12-4; 9 bases are shared with TRBD1. V lost 7 bases, J lost 4 bases, and 10 bases stayed unmatched. The CDR3 contains 15 residues. CDR3 sequence: CASNAWTGDRETQYF. The CDR3 bases are TGTGCCAGCAACGCCTGGACAGGGGACAGAGAGACCCAGTACTTC.

The V and J genes are TRBV28 and TRBJ2-7; 9 bases align to TRBD2. Germline loops: CDR1 MDHEN, CDR2 SYDVKM. The CDR3 is 13 residues long. V lost 6 bases and J lost 6; bases outside the gene matches: 6. The CDR3 protein is CASRGTSWGEQYV. The CDR3 DNA sequence: TGTGCCAGCAGAGGGACTAGCTGGGGCGAGCAGTACGTC.

The chain combines TRBV5-6 with TRBJ2-2; D perhaps matches TRBD2 (6 bases). The V end lost 4 bases, the J end lost 0 bases, and 16 bases lay between the germline ends. Germline V gene data show CDR1 as SGHDT and CDR2 as YYEEEE. There are 17 residues in the CDR3. The DNA of the CDR3 is TGTGCCAGCAGCAGACGGCGCCGGGAGACGAACACCGGGGAGCTGTTTTTT. Protein product: CASSRRRRETNTGELFF.

This clonotype was detected a few times. The chain links TRBV28 to TRBJ2-1, with 8 positions matching TRBD1. CDR3 length: 14 amino acids. Germline loops: CDR1 MDHEN, CDR2 SYDVKM. With 2 bases clipped from V and 7 bases from J, the junction kept 4 bases outside the gene matches. CDR3 nucleotides: TGTGCCAGCAGTTTAACAGGGGGTGGGAATGAGCAGTTCTTC. Its protein is CASSLTGGGNEQFF.

This clonotype has just a few counts. CDR3 amino acids: CASSPGDTSSYEQYF. Here the CDR3 DNA reads TGTGCCAGCAGTCCAGGGGACACGAGTTCCTACGAGCAGTACTTC. The chain uses TRBV27 and TRBJ2-7; possibly TRBD1 for D (6 bases). V was trimmed by 5 bases and J by 1 base, leaving 15 bases between them. CDR3 length: 15 amino acids. Germline V lookup: CDR1 MNHEY, CDR2 SMNVEV (reference sequence).

This clonotype was counted many times. The genes are TRBV7-9 and TRBJ1-2; no clear D. Per germline, CDR1 SEHNR and CDR2 FQNEAQ (reference sequence). Deletions cut 2 bases from V and 6 bases from J, with 13 bases between. The CDR3 consists of 14 residues. The CDR3 sequence: CASSLQAALDGYTF. The CDR3 DNA reads TGTGCCAGCAGCTTACAGGCTGCGTTGGATGGCTACACCTTC.

This clonotype was seen ten or more times. This chain connects TRBV29-1 to TRBJ1-2; TRBD1 aligns across 9 bases. Germline V gives CDR1 SQVTM, CDR2 ANQGSEA. The CDR3 is made up of 12 amino acids. The J segment lost 8 bases and the V segment lost 3 bases, leaving 4 bases of the junction unmatched. CDR3 sequence reads: CSVDTGGEGYTF. CDR3 DNA: TGCAGCGTTGACACAGGGGGCGAGGGCTACACCTTC.

In its sample, this clonotype was seen many times. The rearrangement links TRBV29-1 to TRBJ1-6, with unresolved D. Trimming shortened V by 2 bases and J by 0 bases, and 11 bases separated the two germline ends. The length of the CDR3 is 16 residues. From germline, CDR1 is SQVTM and CDR2 ANQGSEA. The CDR3 coding sequence is TGCAGCGTTGAATCACGGTCCTACTCCTATAATTCACCCCTCCACTTT. Translated: CSVESRSYSYNSPLHF.

This clonotype was recorded at least ten times. The chain recombines TRBV12-3 or TRBV12-4 with TRBJ1-2, with TRBD1 as a possible D gene (6 bases). Trimming pared 10 bases from V and 7 bases from J, leaving 10 bases between. The CDR3 consists of 10 residues. The chain's CDR3 is CATYRAGYTF. DNA of the CDR3: TGTGCCACCTACAGGGCTGGCTACACCTTC.

This clonotype was observed a few times. The chain has TRBV14 and TRBJ2-1; tentatively, D is TRBD2 (6 bases). The V end lost 3 bases, the J end lost 2 bases, and 11 bases lay between the germline ends. The length of the CDR3 is 15 residues. From germline, CDR1 is SGHDN and CDR2 FVKESK. The CDR3: CASSQRDSAYNEQFF. Here the CDR3 DNA reads TGTGCCAGCAGCCAGAGGGACTCCGCCTACAATGAGCAGTTCTTC.

This clonotype was seen more than once but under ten times. V usage is TRBV2 and J usage is TRBJ1-5; no firm D call. The V gene lost 8 bases and the J gene lost 3 bases, with 14 bases spanning the gap. Germline V gene lookup returns CDR1 SNHLY and CDR2 FYNNEI. This CDR3 has 14 amino acids. The CDR3 protein is CASAGISPNQPQHF. The DNA for the CDR3 is TGTGCCAGCGCCGGGATTTCACCCAATCAGCCCCAGCATTTT.